Below are 11 T cell receptor beta chains sequenced from a single sample in a study of blood T cell repertoires in COVID-19. The data were produced by immunoSEQ multiplex PCR, yet TCRdb's version contains in-frame clones alone and is incomplete. Found here are about 47,000 clones, 82% of them singletons; the top ten hold 11% to 15%. The specimen sequenced was peripheral blood. Receptors were obtained from a human donor with acute or convalescent COVID-19. The donor label of this sample is uncertain.

The CDR3 DNA follows: TGTGCCAGCAGTGGCTCCTATTATACGCAGTATTTT. Encoded protein: CASSGSYYTQYF. V gene TRBV2 combines with J gene TRBJ2-3; no reliable D call. V lost 4 bases to trimming and J lost 7 bases, with 9 bases between them. The germline gives CDR1 SNHLY, CDR2 FYNNEI. The CDR3 extends over 12 amino acids.

The chain recombines TRBV18 with TRBJ2-2; 10 bases align to TRBD1. This CDR3 comprises 21 residues. Germline V gene sequence: CDR1 KGHSH, CDR2 LQKENI. V lost 6 bases and J lost 6; bases outside the gene matches: 25. The CDR3 DNA reads as TGTGCCAGCTCTCTTACGGAGCCCGACTTATTCCGGGACAGGGGTGCCGGGGAGCTGTTTTTT. It codes for CASSLTEPDLFRDRGAGELFF.

The chain uses TRBV7-9 and TRBJ1-6; TRBD1 matches 8 bases. V lost 7 bases and J lost 9; bases outside the gene matches: 14. This CDR3 contains 16 residues. In germline, CDR1 is SEHNR, CDR2 FQNEAQ (reference sequence). This chain's CDR3 is CASTLGLGQGGSPLHF. In DNA form, the CDR3 reads TGTGCCAGCACCCTCGGCCTTGGACAGGGTGGTTCACCCCTCCACTTT.

The rearrangement joins TRBV6-2 or TRBV6-3 to TRBJ1-5; D is uncertain. Per the germline V gene, CDR1 is MNHEY and CDR2 is SVGEGT. The CDR3 consists of 15 residues. Trimming took off 7 bases at V and 1 base at J, with 14 bases between the two ends. In DNA form, the CDR3 reads TGTGCCAGCACCCCTCGATCGGGGAGCAATCAGCCCCAGCATTTT. Translated, it gives CASTPRSGSNQPQHF.

V and J are TRBV24-1 and TRBJ1-2; 9 bases fit TRBD1. The CDR3 is made up of 16 amino acids. Germline assignment: CDR1 KGHDR and CDR2 SFDVKD. V shed 3 bases and J 5 bases; nucleotides not matched to a gene: 9. The CDR3, as DNA: TGTGCCACCAGTGATGCCAGGACAGGGGAGGTGTATGGCTACACCTTC. Translated, it gives CATSDARTGEVYGYTF.

This clone was observed a single time. The chain is built from TRBV3-1 (or the pseudogene TRBV3-2) and TRBJ2-1, with 7 bases lining up with TRBD2. Germline CDR1 LGHDT, CDR2 YNNKEL (reference sequence). The CDR3 totals 12 residues. Trimming cost V 6 bases and J 7 bases; bases outside gene matches: 3. The CDR3 region is CASREGGNEQFF. The CDR3 bases are TGTGCCAGCAGGGAGGGAGGGAATGAGCAGTTCTTC.

This chain uses TRBV21-1 with TRBJ2-4; no check of the table's D call, TRBD1, against the DNA was made. TRBV21-1 is flagged as a pseudogene. The CDR3 totals 18 residues. This CDR3 is CASSKVLKTGWAKNIQYF. The CDR3 coding sequence is TGTGCCAGCAGCAAAGTACTAAAGACAGGGTGGGCCAAAAACATTCAGTACTTC.

The chain joins TRBV11-3 to TRBJ2-7, with D possibly being TRBD2 (7 bases). CDR3 length equals 17 residues. The germline V and J ends were trimmed by 1 base and 6 bases, with 22 bases remaining between them. CDR1 SGHNT and CDR2 YENEEA come from the germline V gene. The CDR3: CASSLVSLAGALSEQYF. Here the CDR3 DNA reads TGTGCCAGCAGCTTAGTCTCTCTGGCGGGGGCCTTGAGCGAGCAGTACTTC.

V gene TRBV5-1 combines with J gene TRBJ2-5; TRBD1 matches 7 bases. The germline gives CDR1 SGHRS, CDR2 YFSETQ. The CDR3 consists of 14 residues. Trimming at V came to 4 bases and at J to 1 base, leaving 4 bases not matched to a gene. Here the CDR3 DNA reads TGCGCCAGCAGCAAGACAGGGTCCCAAGAGACCCAGTACTTC. It codes for CASSKTGSQETQYF.

The chain employs TRBV7-9 and TRBJ2-1, with TRBD1 matching 7 bases. Trimming at V came to 1 base and at J to 1 base, leaving 1 base not matched to a gene. Germline V gene data show CDR1 as SEHNR and CDR2 as FQNEAQ (reference sequence). The CDR3 is made up of 15 amino acids. This chain's CDR3 is CASSLETGSYNEQFF. CDR3 nucleotides: TGTGCCAGCAGCTTAGAGACAGGGTCCTACAATGAGCAGTTCTTC.

The rearrangement links TRBV7-2 to TRBJ2-2; D possibly corresponds to TRBD1 (5 bases). The V gene's germline CDR1 is SGHTA and CDR2 FQGNSA. The CDR3 has 15 amino acids. V was trimmed by 1 base and J by 4 bases, leaving 10 bases between them. The CDR3 region is CASSLVGHTTGELFF. The CDR3 DNA reads TGTGCCAGCAGCTTAGTGGGGCATACCACCGGGGAGCTGTTTTTT.